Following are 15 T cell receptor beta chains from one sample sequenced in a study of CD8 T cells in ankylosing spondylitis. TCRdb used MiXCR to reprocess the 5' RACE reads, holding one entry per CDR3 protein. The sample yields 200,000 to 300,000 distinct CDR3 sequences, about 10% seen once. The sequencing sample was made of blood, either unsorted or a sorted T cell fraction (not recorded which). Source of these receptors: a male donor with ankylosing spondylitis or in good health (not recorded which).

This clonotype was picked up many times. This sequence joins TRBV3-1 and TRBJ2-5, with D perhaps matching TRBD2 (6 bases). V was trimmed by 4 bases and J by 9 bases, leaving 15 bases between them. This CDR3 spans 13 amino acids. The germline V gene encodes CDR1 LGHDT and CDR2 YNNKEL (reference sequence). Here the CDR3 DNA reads TGTGCCAGCAGCCCGGGACTTGCGGAGGCCCAGTACTTC. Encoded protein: CASSPGLAEAQYF.

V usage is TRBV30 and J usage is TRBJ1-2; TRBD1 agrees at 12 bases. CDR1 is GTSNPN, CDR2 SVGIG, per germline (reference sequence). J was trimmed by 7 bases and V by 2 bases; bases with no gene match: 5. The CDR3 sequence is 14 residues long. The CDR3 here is CAWSRDRGPGGYTF. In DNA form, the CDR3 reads TGTGCCTGGAGTCGGGACAGGGGGCCGGGTGGCTACACCTTC.

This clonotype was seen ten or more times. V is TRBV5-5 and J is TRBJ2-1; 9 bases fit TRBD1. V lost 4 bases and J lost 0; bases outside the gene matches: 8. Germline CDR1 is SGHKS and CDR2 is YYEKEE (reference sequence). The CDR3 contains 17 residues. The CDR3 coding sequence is TGTGCCAGCAGCCCGATTGGGACAGGGAGCTCCTACAATGAGCAGTTCTTC. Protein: CASSPIGTGSSYNEQFF. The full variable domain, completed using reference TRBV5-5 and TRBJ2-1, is DAGVTQSPTHLIKTRGQQVTLRCSPISGHKSVSWYQQVLGQGPQFIFQYYEKEERGRGNFPDRFSARQFPNYSSELNVNALLLGDSALYLCASSPIGTGSSYNEQFFGPGTRLTVL.

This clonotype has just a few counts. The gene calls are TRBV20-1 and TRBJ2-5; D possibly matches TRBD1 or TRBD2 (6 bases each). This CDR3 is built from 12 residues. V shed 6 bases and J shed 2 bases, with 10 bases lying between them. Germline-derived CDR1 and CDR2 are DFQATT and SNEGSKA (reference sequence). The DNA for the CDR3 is TGCAGTGCCGGGGGCTTACAAGAGACCCAGTACTTC. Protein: CSAGGLQETQYF.

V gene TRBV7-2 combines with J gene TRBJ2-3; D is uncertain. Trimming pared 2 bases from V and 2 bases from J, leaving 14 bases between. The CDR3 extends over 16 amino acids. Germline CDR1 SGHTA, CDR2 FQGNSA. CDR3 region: CASSLYPPADTDTQYF. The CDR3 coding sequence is TGTGCCAGCAGCTTATATCCTCCGGCGGACACAGATACGCAGTATTTT.

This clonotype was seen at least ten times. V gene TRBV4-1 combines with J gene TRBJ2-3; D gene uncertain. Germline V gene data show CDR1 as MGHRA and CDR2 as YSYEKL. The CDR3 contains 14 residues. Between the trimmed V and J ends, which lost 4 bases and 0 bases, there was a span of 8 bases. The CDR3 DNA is TGCGCCAGCAGCCTAGGTTGGAGCACAGATACGCAGTATTTT. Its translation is CASSLGWSTDTQYF.

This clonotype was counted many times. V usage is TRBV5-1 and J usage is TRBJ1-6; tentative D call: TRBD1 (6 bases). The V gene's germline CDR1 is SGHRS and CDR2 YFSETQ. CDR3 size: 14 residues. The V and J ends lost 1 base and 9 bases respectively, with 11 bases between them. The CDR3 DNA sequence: TGCGCCAGCAGCTTGTCAGGGGTCGGTTCACCCCTCCACTTT. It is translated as CASSLSGVGSPLHF.

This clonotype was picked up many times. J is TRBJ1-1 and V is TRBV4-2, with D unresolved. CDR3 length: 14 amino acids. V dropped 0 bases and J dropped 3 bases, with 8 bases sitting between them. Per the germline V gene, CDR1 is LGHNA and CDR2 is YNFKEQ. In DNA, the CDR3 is TGTGCCAGCAGCCAAGAGTCGGGCGACACTGAAGCTTTCTTT. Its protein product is CASSQESGDTEAFF.

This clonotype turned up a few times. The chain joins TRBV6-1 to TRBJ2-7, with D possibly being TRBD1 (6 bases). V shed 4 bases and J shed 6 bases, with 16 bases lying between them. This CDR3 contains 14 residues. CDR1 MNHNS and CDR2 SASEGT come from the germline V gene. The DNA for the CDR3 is TGTGCCAGCAGTGTGACAGGCCGGTCGGTCGAGCAGTACTTC. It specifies CASSVTGRSVEQYF.

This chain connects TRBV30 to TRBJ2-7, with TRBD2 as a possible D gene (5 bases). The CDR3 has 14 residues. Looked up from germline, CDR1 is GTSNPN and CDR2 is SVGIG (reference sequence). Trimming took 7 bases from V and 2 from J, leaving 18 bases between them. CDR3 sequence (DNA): TGTGCCTCTTCACCGGGGATACGACCCTACGAGCAGTACTTC. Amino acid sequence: CASSPGIRPYEQYF.

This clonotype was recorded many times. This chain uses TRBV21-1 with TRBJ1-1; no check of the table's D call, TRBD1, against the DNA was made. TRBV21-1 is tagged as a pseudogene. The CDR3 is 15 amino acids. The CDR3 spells CASSKVGQGHTEAFF. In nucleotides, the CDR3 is TGTGCCAGCAGCAAAGTCGGTCAGGGGCACACTGAAGCTTTCTTT.

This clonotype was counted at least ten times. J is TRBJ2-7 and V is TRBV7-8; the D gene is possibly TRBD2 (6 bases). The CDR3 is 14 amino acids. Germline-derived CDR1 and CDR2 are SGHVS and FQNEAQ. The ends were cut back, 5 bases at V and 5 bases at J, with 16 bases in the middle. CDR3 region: CASSAGLYTDEQYF. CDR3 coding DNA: TGTGCCAGCAGCGCGGGACTCTACACGGACGAGCAGTACTTC.

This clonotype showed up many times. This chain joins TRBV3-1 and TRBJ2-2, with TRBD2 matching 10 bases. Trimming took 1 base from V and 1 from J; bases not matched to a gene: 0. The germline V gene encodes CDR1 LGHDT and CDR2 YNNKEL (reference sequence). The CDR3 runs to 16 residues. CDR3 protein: CASSQGTSGNTGELFF. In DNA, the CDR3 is TGTGCCAGCAGCCAAGGGACTAGCGGGAACACCGGGGAGCTGTTTTTT. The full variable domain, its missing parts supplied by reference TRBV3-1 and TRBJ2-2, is DTAVSQTPKYLVTQMGNDKSIKCEQNLGHDTMYWYKQDSKKFLKIMFSYNNKELIINETVPNRFSPKSPDKAHLNLHINSLELGDSAVYFCASSQGTSGNTGELFFGEGSRLTVL.

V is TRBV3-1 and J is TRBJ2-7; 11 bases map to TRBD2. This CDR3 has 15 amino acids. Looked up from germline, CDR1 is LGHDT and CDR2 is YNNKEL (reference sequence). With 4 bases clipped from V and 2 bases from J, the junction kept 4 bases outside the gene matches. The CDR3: CASSLGTSGTYEQYF. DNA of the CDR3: TGTGCCAGCAGCCTGGGGACTAGCGGTACCTACGAGCAGTACTTC.

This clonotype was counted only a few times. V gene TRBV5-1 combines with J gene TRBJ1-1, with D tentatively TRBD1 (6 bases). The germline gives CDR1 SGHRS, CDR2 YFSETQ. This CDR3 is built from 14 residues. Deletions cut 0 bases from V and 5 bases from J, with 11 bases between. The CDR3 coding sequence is TGCGCCAGCAGCTTGGGGACGGGGGCGACTGAAGCTTTCTTT. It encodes CASSLGTGATEAFF.